This is a list of T cell receptor beta chains from one sample in a study of T cells in Graves' hyperthyroidism and ophthalmopathy. TCRdb called the multiplex PCR reads again in MiXCR, with one record for every CDR3 protein. The sample has some 360,000 distinct CDR3 sequences, approximately 13% seen once. The source material was blood. These receptors were obtained from a woman aged 60-70 years with Graves' hyperthyroidism. Each CDR3 is given with its conserved first and last residue. A D gene is named only where the DNA matches it firmly. Some rows have no size entry. The others give once, few or many, or a class for an expanded clone.

>many|TRBD2|TRBV2|TRBJ2-1
CASSAGLADNEQFF
>.|.|TRBV14|TRBJ2-3
CASSRPPVDTQYF
>many|.|TRBV10-3|TRBJ2-3
CAISSRDFRTDTQYF
>few|.|TRBV6-1|TRBJ2-3
CASSLGQGYAGDLSTDTQYF
>many|TRBD1|TRBV7-2|TRBJ1-2
CASSRPRQGETRSYGYTF
>.|TRBD2|TRBV29-1|TRBJ2-2
CSGQREAGGGELFF
>many|.|TRBV10-3|TRBJ2-7
CAISDFTDYEQYF
>many|.|TRBV11-3|TRBJ2-1
CASSLRVVGSSRFF
>.|TRBD1|TRBV10-3|TRBJ1-4
CAIRGQAQNEKLFF
>many|TRBD2|TRBV5-8|TRBJ2-7
CASSLDLAGGTYEQYF
>few|.|TRBV4-1|TRBJ1-1
CASSPSQGRGGWPEAFF
>.|.|TRBV6-2/TRBV6-3|TRBJ2-1
CASSNPASEQFF
>few|TRBD1|TRBV10-3|TRBJ1-1
CAISIGQVEAFF
>.|TRBD2|TRBV5-1|TRBJ2-1
CASSLASGSVGEQFF
>many|TRBD2|TRBV6-1|TRBJ2-5
CASSAVAWTSGGSSRQETQYF
>.|.|TRBV9|TRBJ2-1
CASSVDRRSNEQFF
>many|.|TRBV5-1|TRBJ2-7
CASSSGRVSQSYEQYF
>many|.|TRBV11-2|TRBJ2-3
CASSLSLDTQYF
>.|TRBD1|TRBV5-1|TRBJ2-5
CASSPTGASQETQYF
>many|.|TRBV11-2|TRBJ2-3
CASSLDPGTYLTDTQYF
>many|.|TRBV6-1|TRBJ1-2
CASSNRDNYGYTF
>.|TRBD2|TRBV11-2|TRBJ2-3
CASSFGSGRAGTTDTQYF
>many|.|TRBV12-5|TRBJ2-1
CASGPTGFWGNEQFF
>many|.|TRBV13|TRBJ2-5
CASSFEGGPGETQYF
>.|.|TRBV29-1|TRBJ1-2
CSVGRGPPGGYTF
>.|TRBD1|TRBV10-3|TRBJ2-2
CAISESDRGRDTGELFF
>few|.|TRBV4-1|TRBJ1-1
CASSQDFRVMASMVTEAFF
>many|TRBD2|TRBV20-1|TRBJ2-1
CSAWAGTSGSYEQFF
>few|TRBD2|TRBV24-1|TRBJ2-1
CATSDFYPAGGPNSYNEQFF
>many|.|TRBV18|TRBJ2-6
CASSPQTGAGANVLTF
>many|.|TRBV7-8|TRBJ1-1
CASIQWWGRRDTEAFF
>.|.|TRBV6-9|TRBJ1-6
CASSWPGVNSPPHF
>many|.|TRBV2|TRBJ2-7
CASTLRTVNSEQYF
>.|.|TRBV30|TRBJ1-2
CAWSRTVNYGYTF
>many|.|TRBV20-1|TRBJ2-5
CSVYEGSETQYF
>many|.|TRBV10-3|TRBJ1-1
CAISESQVRLNTEAFF
>.|.|TRBV18|TRBJ1-3
CASSPGVSGNTICF
>many|.|TRBV28|TRBJ2-2
CASRDFNTGELFF
>.|TRBD2|TRBV7-9|TRBJ2-4
CASSSSGTTNIQYF
>many|.|TRBV3-1|TRBJ1-5
CASSQERSNQPQHF
>many|TRBD1|TRBV10-2|TRBJ2-7
CASRGQAYEQYF
>many|TRBD1|TRBV30|TRBJ1-2
CAWSVQGQTTF
>once|TRBD1|TRBV20-1|TRBJ2-7
CSAAGTGGENEQYF
>many|.|TRBV20-1|TRBJ1-2
CSARDRDGATF
>.|TRBD2|TRBV20-1|TRBJ2-2
CSASGRAGTGELFF
>many|.|TRBV6-6|TRBJ2-7
CASSYSTSPQGEQYF
>many|TRBD1|TRBV7-9|TRBJ2-2
CASSLRTGDTGELFF
>many|TRBD2|TRBV24-1|TRBJ2-1
CATSEALAGEGDEQFF
>many|.|TRBV28|TRBJ1-1
CASRLRGRFRGTEAFF
>.|.|TRBV5-1|TRBJ2-5
CASSLMSIQETQYF